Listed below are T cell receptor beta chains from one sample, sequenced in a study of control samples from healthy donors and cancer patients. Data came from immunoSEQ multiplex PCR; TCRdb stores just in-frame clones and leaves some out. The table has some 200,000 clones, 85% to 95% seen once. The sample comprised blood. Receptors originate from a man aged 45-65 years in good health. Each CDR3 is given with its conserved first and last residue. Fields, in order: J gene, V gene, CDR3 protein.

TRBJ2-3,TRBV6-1,CASSEVARADTQYF
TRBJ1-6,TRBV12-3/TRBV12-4,CASSLGQNSPLHF
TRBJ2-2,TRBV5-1,CASSEPGGAGELFF
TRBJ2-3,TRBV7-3,CASSFQGRETDTQYF
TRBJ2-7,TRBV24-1,CATCDGYEQYF
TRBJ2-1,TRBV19,CASSITSGGYLGQFF
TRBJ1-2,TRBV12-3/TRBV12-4,CASSSRGNYGYTF
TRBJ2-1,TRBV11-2,CASSPHRVLDEQFF
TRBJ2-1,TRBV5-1,CASSLSQAYNEQFF
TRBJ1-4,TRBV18,CASSPTRATNEKLFF
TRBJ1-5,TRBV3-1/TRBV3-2,CASSQGRKNQPQHF
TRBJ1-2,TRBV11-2,CASSLDWGSVGAGYTF
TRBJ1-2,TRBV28,CASSPPLVYGYTF
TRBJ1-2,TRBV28,CASSLEGQRHNYGYTF
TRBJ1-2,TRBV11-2,CASTPMLGGNYGYTF
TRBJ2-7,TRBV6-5,CASRQGVSYEQYF
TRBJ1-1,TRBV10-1,CASSESQIGETEAFF
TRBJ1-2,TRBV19,CASTPFPAGGYTF
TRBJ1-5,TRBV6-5,CASSRGGGSNQPQHF
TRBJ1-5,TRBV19,CASSIRQTEARLPQHF
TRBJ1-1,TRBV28,CASSLQANTEAFF
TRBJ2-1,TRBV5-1,CASRWDGSSYNEQFF
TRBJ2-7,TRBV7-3,CASSKVPGGEQYF
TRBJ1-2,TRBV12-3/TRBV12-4,CASSLVQGYGYTF
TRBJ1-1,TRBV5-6,CASSPFRGGNAFF
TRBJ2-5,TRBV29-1,CSAGGIGETQYF
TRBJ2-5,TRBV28,CASSSPARGGETQYF
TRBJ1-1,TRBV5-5,CASSPGQPNTEAFF
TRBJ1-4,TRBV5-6,CASTLGTLDEKLFF
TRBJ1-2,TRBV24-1,CATSDPTGGYKNGYTF
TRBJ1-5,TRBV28,CASSGTVDQPQHF
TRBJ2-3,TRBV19,CASSTWTGRTDTQYF
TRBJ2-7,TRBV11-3,CASSPRGTGGWYDEQYF
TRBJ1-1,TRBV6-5,CASSLKGVTEAFF
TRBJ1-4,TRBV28,CASSLAATNEKLFF
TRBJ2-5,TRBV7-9,CASSLGQGQETQYF
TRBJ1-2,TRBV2,CASSGDDIGGYTF
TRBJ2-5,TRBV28,CASSWDRGLRETQYF
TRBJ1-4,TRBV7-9,CASSFGTGNEKLFF
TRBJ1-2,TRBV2,CASSLEIYGYTF
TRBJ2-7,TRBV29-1,CSASNGVGYEQYF
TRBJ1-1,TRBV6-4,CASSDGQGATEAFF